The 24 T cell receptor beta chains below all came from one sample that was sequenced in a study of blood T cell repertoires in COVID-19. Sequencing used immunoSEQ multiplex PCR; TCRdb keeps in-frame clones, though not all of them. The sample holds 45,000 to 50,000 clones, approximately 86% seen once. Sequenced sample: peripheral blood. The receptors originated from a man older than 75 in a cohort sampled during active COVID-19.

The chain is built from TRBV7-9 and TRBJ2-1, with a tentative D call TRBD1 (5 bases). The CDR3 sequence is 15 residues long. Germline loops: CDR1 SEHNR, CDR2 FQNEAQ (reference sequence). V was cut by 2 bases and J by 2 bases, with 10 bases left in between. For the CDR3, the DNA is TGTGCCAGCAGCTTATGGGCAGGGACCTACAATGAGCAGTTCTTC. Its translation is CASSLWAGTYNEQFF.

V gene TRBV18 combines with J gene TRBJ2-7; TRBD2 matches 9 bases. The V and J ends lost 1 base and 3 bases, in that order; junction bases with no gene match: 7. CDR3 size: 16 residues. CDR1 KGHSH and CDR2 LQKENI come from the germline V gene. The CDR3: CASSPQKTSGVYEQYF. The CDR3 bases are TGTGCCAGCTCACCACAGAAGACTAGCGGCGTCTACGAGCAGTACTTC.

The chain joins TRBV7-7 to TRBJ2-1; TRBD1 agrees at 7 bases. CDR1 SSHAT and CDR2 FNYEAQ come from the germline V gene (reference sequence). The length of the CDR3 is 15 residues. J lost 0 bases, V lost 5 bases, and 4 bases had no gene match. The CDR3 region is CASSPGTDSYNEQFF. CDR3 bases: TGTGCCAGCAGCCCCGGGACAGACTCCTACAATGAGCAGTTCTTC.

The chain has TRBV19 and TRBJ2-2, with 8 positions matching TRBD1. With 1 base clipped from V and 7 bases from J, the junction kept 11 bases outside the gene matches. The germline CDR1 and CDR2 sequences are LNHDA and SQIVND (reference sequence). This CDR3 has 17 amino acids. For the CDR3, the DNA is TGTGCCAGTAGTATAGGATCCTCGGGACAGGATGGCGGGGAGCTGTTTTTT. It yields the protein CASSIGSSGQDGGELFF.

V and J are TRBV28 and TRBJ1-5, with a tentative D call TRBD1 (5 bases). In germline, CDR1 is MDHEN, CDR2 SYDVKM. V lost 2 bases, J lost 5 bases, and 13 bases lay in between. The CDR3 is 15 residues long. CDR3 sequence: CASSLISRVHQPQHF. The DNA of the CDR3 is TGTGCCAGCAGTTTAATCTCCAGGGTACATCAGCCCCAGCATTTT.

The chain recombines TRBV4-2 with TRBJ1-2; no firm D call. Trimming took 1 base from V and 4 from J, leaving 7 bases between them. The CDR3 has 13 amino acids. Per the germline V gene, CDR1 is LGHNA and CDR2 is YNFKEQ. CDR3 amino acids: CASSQGETYGYTF. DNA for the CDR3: TGTGCCAGCAGCCAAGGGGAGACCTATGGCTACACCTTC.

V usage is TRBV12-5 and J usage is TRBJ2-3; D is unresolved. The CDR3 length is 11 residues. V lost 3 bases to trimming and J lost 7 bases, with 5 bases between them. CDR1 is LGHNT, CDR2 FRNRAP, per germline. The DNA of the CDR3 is TGTGCTAGTGGTTTTGGCTATACGCAGTATTTT. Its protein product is CASGFGYTQYF.

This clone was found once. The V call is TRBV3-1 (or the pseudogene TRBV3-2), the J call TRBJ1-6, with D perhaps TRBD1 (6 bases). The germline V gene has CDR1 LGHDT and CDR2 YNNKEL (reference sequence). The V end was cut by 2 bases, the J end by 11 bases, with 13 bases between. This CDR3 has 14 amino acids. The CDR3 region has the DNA TGTGCCAGCAGCCAACAGGCAGGGGTTACACCCCTCCACTTT. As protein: CASSQQAGVTPLHF.

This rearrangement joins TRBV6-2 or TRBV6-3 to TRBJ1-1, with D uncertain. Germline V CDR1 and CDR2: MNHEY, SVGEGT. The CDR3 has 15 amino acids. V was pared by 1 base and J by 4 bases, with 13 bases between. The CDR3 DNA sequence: TGTGCCAGCAGTTACTTACGGGTCGAGATCACTGAAGCTTTCTTT. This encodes CASSYLRVEITEAFF.

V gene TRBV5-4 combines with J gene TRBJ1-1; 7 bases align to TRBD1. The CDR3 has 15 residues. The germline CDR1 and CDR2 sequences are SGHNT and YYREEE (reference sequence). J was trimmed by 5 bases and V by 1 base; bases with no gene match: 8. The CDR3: CASSLSSTGATEAFF. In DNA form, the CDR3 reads TGTGCCAGCAGCTTGTCTAGTACAGGGGCGACTGAAGCTTTCTTT.

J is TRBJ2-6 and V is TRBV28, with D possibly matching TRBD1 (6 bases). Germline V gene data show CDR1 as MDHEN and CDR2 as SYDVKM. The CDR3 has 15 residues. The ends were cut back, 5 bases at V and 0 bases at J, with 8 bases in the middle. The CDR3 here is CASSTGYSGANVLTF. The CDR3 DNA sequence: TGTGCCAGCAGTACAGGGTACTCTGGGGCCAACGTCCTGACTTTC.

DNA for the CDR3: TGTGCCAGCAGCCCGCCACGGACAGGGGGTGTTACCGGGGAGCTGTTTTTT. This gives the protein CASSPPRTGGVTGELFF. The chain recombines TRBV5-4 with TRBJ2-2; 10 bases are a match to TRBD1. With 4 bases clipped from V and 5 bases from J, the junction kept 11 bases outside the gene matches. Germline loops: CDR1 SGHNT, CDR2 YYREEE (reference sequence). CDR3 size: 17 residues.

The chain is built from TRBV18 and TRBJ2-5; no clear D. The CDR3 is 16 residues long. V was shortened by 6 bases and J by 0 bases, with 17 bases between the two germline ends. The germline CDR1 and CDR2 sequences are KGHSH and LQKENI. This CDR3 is CASSLAPPTNQETQYF. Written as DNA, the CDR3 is TGTGCCAGCTCCTTGGCTCCCCCCACTAACCAAGAGACCCAGTACTTC.

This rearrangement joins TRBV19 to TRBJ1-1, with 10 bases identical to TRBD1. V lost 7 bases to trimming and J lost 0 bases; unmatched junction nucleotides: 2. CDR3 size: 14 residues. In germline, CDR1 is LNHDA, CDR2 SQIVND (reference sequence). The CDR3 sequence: CASKGQGVNTEAFF. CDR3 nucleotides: TGTGCCAGTAAAGGACAGGGGGTGAACACTGAAGCTTTCTTT.

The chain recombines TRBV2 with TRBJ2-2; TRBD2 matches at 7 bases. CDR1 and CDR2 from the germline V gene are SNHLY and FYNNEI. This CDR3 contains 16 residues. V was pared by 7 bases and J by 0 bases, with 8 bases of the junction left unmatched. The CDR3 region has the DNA TGTGCCAGCACTCTCCCGCGGGGGACGAACACCGGGGAGCTGTTTTTT. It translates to CASTLPRGTNTGELFF.

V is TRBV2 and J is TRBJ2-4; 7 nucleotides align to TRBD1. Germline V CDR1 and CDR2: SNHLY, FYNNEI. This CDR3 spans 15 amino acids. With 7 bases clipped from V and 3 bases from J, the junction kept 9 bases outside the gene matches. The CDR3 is CASTLTGSGKNIQYF. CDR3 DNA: TGTGCCAGCACCCTGACAGGGAGTGGCAAAAACATTCAGTACTTC. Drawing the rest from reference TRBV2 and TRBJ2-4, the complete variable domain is EPEVTQTPSHQVTQMGQEVILRCVPISNHLYFYWYRQILGQKVEFLVSFYNNEISEKSEIFDDQFSVERPDGSNFTLKIRSTKLEDSAMYFCASTLTGSGKNIQYFGAGTRLSVL.

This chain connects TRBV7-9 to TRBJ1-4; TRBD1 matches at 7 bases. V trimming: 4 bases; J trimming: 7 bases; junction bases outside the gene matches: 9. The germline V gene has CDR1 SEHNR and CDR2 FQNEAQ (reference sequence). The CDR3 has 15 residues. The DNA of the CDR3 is TGTGCCAGCAGCTCTGGACAGGCCTGGGGTGAAAAACTGTTTTTT. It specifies CASSSGQAWGEKLFF.

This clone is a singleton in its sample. In DNA form, the CDR3 reads TGCGCCAGCAGCTTGGCCGGGTCGGACGAGCAGTACTTC. The encoded protein is CASSLAGSDEQYF. This chain uses TRBV5-1 with TRBJ2-7, with D uncertain. Germline CDR1 and CDR2: SGHRS and YFSETQ. Trimming left V 0 bases short and J 5 bases short, with 9 bases between. The CDR3 has 13 amino acids.

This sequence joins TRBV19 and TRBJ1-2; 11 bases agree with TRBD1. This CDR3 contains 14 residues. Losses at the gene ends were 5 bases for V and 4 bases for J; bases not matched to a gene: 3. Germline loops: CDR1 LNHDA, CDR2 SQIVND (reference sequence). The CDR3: CASSGQGAGYGYTF. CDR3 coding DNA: TGTGCCAGTAGTGGACAGGGGGCAGGCTATGGCTACACCTTC.

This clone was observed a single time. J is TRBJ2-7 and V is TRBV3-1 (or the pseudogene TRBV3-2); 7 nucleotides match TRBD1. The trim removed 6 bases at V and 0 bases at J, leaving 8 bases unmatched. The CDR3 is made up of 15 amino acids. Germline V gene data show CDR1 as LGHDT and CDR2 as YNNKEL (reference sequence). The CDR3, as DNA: TGTGCCAGCAGTCCCAGGGGGTCAAGCTCCTACGAGCAGTACTTC. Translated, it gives CASSPRGSSSYEQYF.

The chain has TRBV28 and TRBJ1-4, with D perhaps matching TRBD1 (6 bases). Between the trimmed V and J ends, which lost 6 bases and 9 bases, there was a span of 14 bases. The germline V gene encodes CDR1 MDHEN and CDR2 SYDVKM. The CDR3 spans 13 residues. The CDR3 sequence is CASSTGLMKKLFF. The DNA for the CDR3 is TGTGCCAGCAGCACAGGGCTAATGAAAAAACTGTTTTTT. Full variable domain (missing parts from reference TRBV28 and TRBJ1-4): DVKVTQSSRYLVKRTGEKVFLECVQDMDHENMFWYRQDPGLGLRLIYFSYDVKMKEKGDIPEGYSVSREKKERFSLILESASTNQTSMYLCASSTGLMKKLFFGSGTQLSVL.

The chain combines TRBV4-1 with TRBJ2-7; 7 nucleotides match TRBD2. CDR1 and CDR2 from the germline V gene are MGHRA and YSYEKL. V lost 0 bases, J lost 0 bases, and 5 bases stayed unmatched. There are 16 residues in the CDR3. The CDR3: CASSQEVGRSSYEQYF. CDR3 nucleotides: TGCGCCAGCAGCCAAGAAGTCGGGAGGTCCTCCTACGAGCAGTACTTC.

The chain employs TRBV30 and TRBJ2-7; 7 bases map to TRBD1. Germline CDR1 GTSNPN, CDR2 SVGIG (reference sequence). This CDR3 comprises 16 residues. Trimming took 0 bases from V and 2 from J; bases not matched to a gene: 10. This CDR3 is CAWSVRKGAGAYEQYF. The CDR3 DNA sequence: TGTGCCTGGAGTGTAAGGAAGGGGGCAGGGGCCTACGAGCAGTACTTC.

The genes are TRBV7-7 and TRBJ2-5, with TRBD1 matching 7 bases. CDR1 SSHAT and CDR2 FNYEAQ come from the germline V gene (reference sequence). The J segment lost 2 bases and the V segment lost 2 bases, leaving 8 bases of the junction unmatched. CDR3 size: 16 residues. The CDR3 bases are TGTGCCAGCAGCTTATTAGGGGGCGCGAGGCAAGAGACCCAGTACTTC. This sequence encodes CASSLLGGARQETQYF.